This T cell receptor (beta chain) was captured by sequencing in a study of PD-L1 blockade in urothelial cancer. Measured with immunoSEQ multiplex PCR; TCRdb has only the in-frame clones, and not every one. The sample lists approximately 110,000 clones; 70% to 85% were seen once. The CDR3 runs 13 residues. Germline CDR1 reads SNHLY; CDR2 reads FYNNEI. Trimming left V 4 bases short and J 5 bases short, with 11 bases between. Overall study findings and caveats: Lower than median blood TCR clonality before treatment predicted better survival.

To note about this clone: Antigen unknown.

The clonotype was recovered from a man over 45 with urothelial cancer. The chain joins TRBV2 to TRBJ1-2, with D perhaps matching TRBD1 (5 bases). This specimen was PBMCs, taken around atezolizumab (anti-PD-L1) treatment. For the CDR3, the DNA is TGTGCCAGCAGTGCGTTCAGGGAATATGGCTACACCTTC. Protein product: CASSAFREYGYTF.